What follows are 10 T cell receptor beta chains derived from one specimen sequenced in a study of regulatory T cells in long-lasting Graves disease. Time point noted: persistent/refractory GD, antithyroid drugs over 5 years with positive TRAb. The TCR library used RNA extracted from PBMCs. Sequencing libraries for TCR beta were prepared with iRepertoire HTBI primers and Arm-PCR of CDR3 regions. TCRdb re-called the multiplex PCR reads through MiXCR, storing one row per CDR3 protein. The repertoire holds about 400,000 distinct CDR3 sequences, under 25% seen once, with less than 25% in the top ten. Here the sequenced sample was peripheral blood mononuclear cells (PBMCs), taken when the disease was refractory, from a patient treated with antithyroid drugs. The source is a female donor with Graves disease.

This clonotype was observed many times. This chain uses TRBV20-1 with TRBJ1-6, with a weak D call TRBD1 (6 bases). There are 16 residues in the CDR3. CDR1 is DFQATT, CDR2 SNEGSKA, per germline (reference sequence). Between the trimmed V and J ends, which lost 3 bases and 0 bases, there was a span of 12 bases. The CDR3 coding sequence is TGCAGTGCTAGTGAGGGGGTCAGCTCCTATAATTCACCCCTCCACTTT. Translation: CSASEGVSSYNSPLHF.

Only a few counts were recorded for this clonotype. This chain links TRBV6-5 with TRBJ1-5; D may be TRBD1 (6 bases). The germline gives CDR1 MNHEY, CDR2 SVGAGI. This CDR3 comprises 14 residues. The germline V and J ends were trimmed by 2 bases and 7 bases, with 12 bases remaining between them. The CDR3 DNA sequence: TGTGCCAGCAGTTACGCACAGGGTTCCCAGCCCCAGCATTTT. The encoded protein is CASSYAQGSQPQHF.

The chain carries TRBV20-1 and TRBJ1-5; D unclear. This CDR3 is built from 14 residues. Germline loops: CDR1 DFQATT, CDR2 SNEGSKA (reference sequence). V was clipped by 1 base and J by 4 bases, with 11 bases between them. The CDR3 nucleotides read TGCAGTGCTAGAGTCCCGGGAAGGAATCAGCCCCAGCATTTT. Translation: CSARVPGRNQPQHF.

This chain uses TRBV5-8 with TRBJ2-7; 9 nucleotides match TRBD1. The germline CDR1 and CDR2 sequences are SGHTS and YDEGEE. Losses at the gene ends were 4 bases for V and 5 bases for J; bases not matched to a gene: 13. The CDR3 runs to 16 residues. This CDR3 reads CASSRAQLGQGHEQYF. For the CDR3, the DNA is TGTGCCAGCAGCCGAGCCCAGCTGGGACAGGGCCACGAGCAGTACTTC.

The V and J genes are TRBV25-1 and TRBJ2-5; 9 bases align to TRBD2. The CDR3 runs 16 residues. With 3 bases clipped from V and 2 bases from J, the junction kept 7 bases outside the gene matches. Germline V gives CDR1 MGHDK, CDR2 SYGVNS. CDR3 nucleotides: TGTGCCAGCAGTGATATGGCTAGCGGGACGCAAGAGACCCAGTACTTC. Its translation: CASSDMASGTQETQYF.

The chain joins TRBV6-1 to TRBJ1-6; the D is unclear. Trimming cost V 7 bases and J 5 bases, with 12 bases left between them. Germline V CDR1 and CDR2: MNHNS, SASEGT. CDR3 length: 14 amino acids. The CDR3 loop is CASTLAGDNSPLHF. DNA for the CDR3: TGTGCCAGCACCTTAGCAGGAGATAATTCACCCCTCCACTTT.

This clonotype has a handful of counts. The chain recombines TRBV18 with TRBJ2-5; 7 nucleotides align to TRBD1. V shed 0 bases and J 6 bases; nucleotides not matched to a gene: 7. CDR3 size: 15 residues. From germline, CDR1 is KGHSH and CDR2 LQKENI. Written as DNA, the CDR3 is TGTGCCAGCTCACCACCGACAGGGCAAACGAAGACCCAGTACTTC. Translated: CASSPPTGQTKTQYF.

The chain carries TRBV6-1 and TRBJ2-2; 9 nucleotides match TRBD2. CDR1 is MNHNS and CDR2 is SASEGT in the germline V gene. The trim removed 7 bases at V and 4 bases at J, leaving 4 bases unmatched. The CDR3 is 14 residues long. CDR3 in DNA: TGTGCCAGCAAACCTAGCGGGGTCACCGGGGAGCTGTTTTTT. The encoded protein is CASKPSGVTGELFF.

The chain uses TRBV20-1 and TRBJ2-7; 11 nucleotides match TRBD2. The CDR3 is made up of 16 amino acids. Germline V gene lookup returns CDR1 DFQATT and CDR2 SNEGSKA (reference sequence). Trimming removed 0 bases from V and 4 bases from J; junction bases left unmatched: 8. In nucleotides, the CDR3 is TGCAGTGCTAGAGATTTAGCGGGAGGGACACTATACGAGCAGTACTTC. It translates to CSARDLAGGTLYEQYF.

The rearrangement uses TRBV18 and TRBJ2-5; TRBD2 matches at 16 bases. The germline V gene encodes CDR1 KGHSH and CDR2 LQKENI. The CDR3 runs 19 residues. Trimming at V came to 6 bases and at J to 5 bases, leaving 15 bases not matched to a gene. The CDR3 loop reads CASSTLGLAGGPSMETQYF. The CDR3 DNA follows: TGTGCCAGCTCTACCCTGGGACTAGCGGGAGGGCCGTCGATGGAGACCCAGTACTTC.